A single TCR beta chain is shown here with its context. Its antigen is unknown. Given the absence of the conserved phenylalanine or tryptophan at the CDR3 end, a read error is likely. This sample is part of a study of tumor-infiltrating lymphocytes in primary liver carcinoma. Findings of the study overall: It was in tumors, not blood, that the top-250-clone fraction was significantly higher (p = 0.039).

Researchers generated TCR beta cDNA from roughly 520 ng of total RNA, relying on a constant-region primer. TCR beta libraries came from three nested multiplex PCR rounds using slightly modified ARM-PCR. A C-beta reverse primer was combined with TRBV1-TRBV30 forward primers in the first two PCR rounds, and each round had around 11 cycles. TCRdb fed the multiplex PCR reads into MiXCR, producing one record per CDR3 protein. The data show 65,000 to 90,000 distinct CDR3 sequences, approximately 77% seen once. Co-extracted RNA and DNA came from roughly 20-30 mg of unsorted bulk tissue. Patients in the cohort were treatment-naive and living with chronic HBV infection. Sampling targeted five separate regions of each tumor, which included the tumor centre. This CDR3 region has 16 residues. Germline lookup yields CDR1 SGHAT and CDR2 FQNNGV.

The rearrangement joins TRBV11-2 to TRBJ2-5, with 7 bases fitting TRBD2. The TCR originated in a man aged 40-55 years with primary liver carcinoma and hepatitis B virus infection. Input material: liver tumor tissue from sampling region 1. The subset here: tumor region T1, superior pole. Written as DNA, the CDR3 is TGTGTCAGCAGCCCTCCCGGACTACCGGGAGGAGAGACCCAGTACATC. Its protein product is CVSSPPGLPGGETQYI.